Only a few counts were recorded for the clone carrying this TCR beta chain. What it binds is not known. With V trimmed by 10 bases and J by 6 bases, 7 bases remained unmatched. The CDR3 loop spans 13 amino acids. Per the germline V gene, CDR1 is ENHRY and CDR2 is SYGVKD. Attachment of unique molecular identifiers to individual cDNA molecules was performed. TCRdb used MiXCR to reprocess the 5' RACE reads, holding one entry per CDR3 protein. Seen here are nearly 95,000 distinct CDR3 sequences, over 15% observed once, and the top ten hold 4.5% to 6.5%. The source of the sample is a study of early T cells in non-severe SARS-CoV-2 infection. Notes on the study in general: The matching step, a VDJdb search, favored anti-spike CD8 responses and missed private and CD4 specificities.

This chain uses TRBV10-3 with TRBJ2-2; 8 positions match TRBD2. The sequenced sample was whole blood, obtained at baseline. The source of this sequence is an adult who was a healthcare worker with PCR-confirmed SARS-CoV-2 infection or an uninfected control (not recorded which). The CDR3 coding sequence is TGTGCCACAAGACTAGCGAGCGCCGGGGAGCTGTTTTTT. Amino acids: CATRLASAGELFF.